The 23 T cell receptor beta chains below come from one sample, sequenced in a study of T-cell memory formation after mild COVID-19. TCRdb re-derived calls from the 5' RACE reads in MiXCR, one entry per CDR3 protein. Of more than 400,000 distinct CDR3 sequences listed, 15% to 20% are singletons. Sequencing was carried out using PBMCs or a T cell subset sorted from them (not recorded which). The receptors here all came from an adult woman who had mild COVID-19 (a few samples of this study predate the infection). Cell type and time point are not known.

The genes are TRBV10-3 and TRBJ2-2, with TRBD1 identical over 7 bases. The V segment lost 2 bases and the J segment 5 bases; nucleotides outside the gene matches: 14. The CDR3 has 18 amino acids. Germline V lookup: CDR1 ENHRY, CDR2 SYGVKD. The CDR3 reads CAISEPSYLTGETGELFF. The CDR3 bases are TGTGCCATCAGTGAGCCCTCATACCTAACAGGGGAAACCGGGGAGCTGTTTTTT.

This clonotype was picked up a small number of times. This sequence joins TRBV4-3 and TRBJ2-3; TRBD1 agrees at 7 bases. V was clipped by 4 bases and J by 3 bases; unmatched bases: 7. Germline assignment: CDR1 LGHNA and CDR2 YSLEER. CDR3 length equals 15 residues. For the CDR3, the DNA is TGCGCCAGCAGCCCTACGGGACAGCCAACAGATACGCAGTATTTT. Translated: CASSPTGQPTDTQYF.

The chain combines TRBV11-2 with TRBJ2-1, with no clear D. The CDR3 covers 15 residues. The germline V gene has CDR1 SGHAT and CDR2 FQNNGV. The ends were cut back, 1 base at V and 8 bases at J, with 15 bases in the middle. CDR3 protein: CASSLALGPQDEQFF. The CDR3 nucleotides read TGTGCCAGCAGCTTAGCTCTAGGACCTCAGGATGAGCAGTTCTTC.

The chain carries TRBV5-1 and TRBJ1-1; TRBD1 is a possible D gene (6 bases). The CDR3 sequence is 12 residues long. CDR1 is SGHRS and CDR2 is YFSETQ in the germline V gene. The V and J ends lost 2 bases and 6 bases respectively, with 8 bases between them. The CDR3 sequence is CASSLGGPEAFF. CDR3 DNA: TGCGCCAGCAGCTTAGGGGGGCCTGAAGCTTTCTTT.

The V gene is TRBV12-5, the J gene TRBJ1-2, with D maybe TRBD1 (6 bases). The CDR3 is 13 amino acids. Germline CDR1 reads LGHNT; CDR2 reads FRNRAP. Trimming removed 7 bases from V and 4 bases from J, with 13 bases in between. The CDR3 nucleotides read TGTGCTAGTGCCCCGACAGGTCTCTATGGCTACACCTTC. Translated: CASAPTGLYGYTF.

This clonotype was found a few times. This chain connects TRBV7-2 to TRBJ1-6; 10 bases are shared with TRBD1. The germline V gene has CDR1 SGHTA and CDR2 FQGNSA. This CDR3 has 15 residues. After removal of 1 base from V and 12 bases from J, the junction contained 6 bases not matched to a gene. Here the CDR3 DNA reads TGTGCCAGCAGCTTAGGGGGACAGGGGCGGCGACCCCTCCACTTT. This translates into CASSLGGQGRRPLHF. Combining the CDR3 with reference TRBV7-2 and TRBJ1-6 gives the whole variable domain GAGVSQSPSNKVTEKGKDVELRCDPISGHTALYWYRQSLGQGLEFLIYFQGNSAPDKSGLPSDRFSAERTGGSVSTLTIQRTQQEDSAVYLCASSLGGQGRRPLHFGNGTRLTVT.

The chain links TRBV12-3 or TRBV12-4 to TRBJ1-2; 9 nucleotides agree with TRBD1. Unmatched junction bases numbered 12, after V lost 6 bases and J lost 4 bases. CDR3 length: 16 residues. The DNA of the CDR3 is TGTGCCAGCAGGGGTGGAGCCGGGACAGGGATCTATGGCTACACCTTC. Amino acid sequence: CASRGGAGTGIYGYTF.

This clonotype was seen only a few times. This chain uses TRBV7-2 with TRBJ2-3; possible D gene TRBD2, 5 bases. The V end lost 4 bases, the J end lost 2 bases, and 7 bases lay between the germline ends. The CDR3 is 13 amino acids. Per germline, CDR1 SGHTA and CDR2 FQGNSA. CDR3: CASSYGDTDTQYF. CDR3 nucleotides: TGTGCCAGCAGCTACGGGGACACAGATACGCAGTATTTT.

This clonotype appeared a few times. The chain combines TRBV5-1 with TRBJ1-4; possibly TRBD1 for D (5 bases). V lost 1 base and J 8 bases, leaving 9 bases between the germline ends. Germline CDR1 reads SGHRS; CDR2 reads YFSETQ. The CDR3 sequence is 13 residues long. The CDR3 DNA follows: TGCGCCAGCAGCTTGTTTGGGACCGAAAAACTGTTTTTT. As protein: CASSLFGTEKLFF.

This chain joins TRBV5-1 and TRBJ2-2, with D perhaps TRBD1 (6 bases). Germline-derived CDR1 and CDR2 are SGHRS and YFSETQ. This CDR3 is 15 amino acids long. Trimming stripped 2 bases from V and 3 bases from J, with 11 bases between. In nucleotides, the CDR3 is TGCGCCAGCAGCTTCGACAGGACCCACACCGGGGAGCTGTTTTTT. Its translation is CASSFDRTHTGELFF.

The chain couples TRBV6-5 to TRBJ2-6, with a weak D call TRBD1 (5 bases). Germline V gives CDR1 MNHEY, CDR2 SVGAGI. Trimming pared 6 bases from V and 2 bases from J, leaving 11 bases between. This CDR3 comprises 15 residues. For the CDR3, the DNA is TGTGCCAGCAGGTCGACAGCCACTGGGGCCAACGTCCTGACTTTC. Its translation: CASRSTATGANVLTF.

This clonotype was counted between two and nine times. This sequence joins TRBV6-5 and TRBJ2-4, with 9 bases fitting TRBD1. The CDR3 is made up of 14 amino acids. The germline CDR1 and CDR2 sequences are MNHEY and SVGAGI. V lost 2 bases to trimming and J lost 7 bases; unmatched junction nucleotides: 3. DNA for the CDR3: TGTGCCAGCAGTTACGGGACAGGGTCGAACATTCAGTACTTC. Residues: CASSYGTGSNIQYF.

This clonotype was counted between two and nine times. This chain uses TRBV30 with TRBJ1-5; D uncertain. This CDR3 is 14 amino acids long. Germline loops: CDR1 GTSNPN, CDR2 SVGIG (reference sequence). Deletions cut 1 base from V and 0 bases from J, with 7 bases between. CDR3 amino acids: CAWSGRVSNQPQHF. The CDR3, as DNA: TGTGCCTGGAGTGGAAGAGTTAGCAATCAGCCCCAGCATTTT.

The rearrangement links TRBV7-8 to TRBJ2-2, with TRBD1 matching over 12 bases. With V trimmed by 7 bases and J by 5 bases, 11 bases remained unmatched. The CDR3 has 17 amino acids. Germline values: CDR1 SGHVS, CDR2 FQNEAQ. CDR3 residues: CASKLGTGGLLTGELFF. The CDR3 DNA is TGTGCCAGCAAACTAGGGACAGGGGGCTTACTGACCGGGGAGCTGTTTTTT. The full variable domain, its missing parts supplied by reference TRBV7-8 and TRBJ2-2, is GAGVSQSPRYKVAKRGQDVALRCDPISGHVSLFWYQQALGQGPEFLTYFQNEAQLDKSGLPSDRFFAERPEGSVSTLKIQRTQQEDSAVYLCASKLGTGGLLTGELFFGEGSRLTVL.

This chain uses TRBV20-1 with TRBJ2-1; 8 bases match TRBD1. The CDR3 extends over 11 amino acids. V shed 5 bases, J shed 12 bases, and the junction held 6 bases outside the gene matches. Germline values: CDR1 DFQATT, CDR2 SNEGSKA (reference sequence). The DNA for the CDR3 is TGCAGTGCTCACTCAGGGGGCGGGCAGTTCTTC. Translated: CSAHSGGGQFF.

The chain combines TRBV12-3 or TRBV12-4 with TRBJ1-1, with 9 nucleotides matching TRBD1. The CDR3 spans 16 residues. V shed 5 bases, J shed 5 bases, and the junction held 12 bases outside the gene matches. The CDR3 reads CASSRPPGQGSTEAFF. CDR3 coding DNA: TGTGCCAGCAGTCGTCCTCCGGGACAGGGTAGTACTGAAGCTTTCTTT.

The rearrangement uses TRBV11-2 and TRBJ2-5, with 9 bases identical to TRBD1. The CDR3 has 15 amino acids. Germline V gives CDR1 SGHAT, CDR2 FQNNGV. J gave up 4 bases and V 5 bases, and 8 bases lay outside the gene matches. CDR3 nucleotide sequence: TGTGCCAGCAGCACCGCCCCGGACAGGGGAGAGACCCAGTACTTC. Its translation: CASSTAPDRGETQYF.

CDR3 coding DNA: TGTGCCAGCAGTGAATTAAAGGGCGGGAACACTGAAGCTTTCTTT. Amino acid sequence: CASSELKGGNTEAFF. The rearrangement links TRBV6-1 to TRBJ1-1; D unclear. With 2 bases removed from V and 1 base from J, the gap between germline ends came to 11 bases. This CDR3 is built from 15 residues. Germline loops: CDR1 MNHNS, CDR2 SASEGT.

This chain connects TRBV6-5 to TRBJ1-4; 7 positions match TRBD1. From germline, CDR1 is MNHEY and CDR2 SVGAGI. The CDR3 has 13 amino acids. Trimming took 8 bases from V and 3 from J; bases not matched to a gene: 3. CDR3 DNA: TGTGCCAGCGGGGACAGACCTAATGAAAAACTGTTTTTT. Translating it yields CASGDRPNEKLFF.

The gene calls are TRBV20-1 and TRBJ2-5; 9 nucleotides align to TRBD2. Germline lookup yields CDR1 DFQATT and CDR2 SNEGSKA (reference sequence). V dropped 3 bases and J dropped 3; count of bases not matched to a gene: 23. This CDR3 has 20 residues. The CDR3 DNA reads TGCAGTGCTAGGGCACCCGGGACTAGCCAATCAGGGCGCATGGAAGAGACCCAGTACTTC. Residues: CSARAPGTSQSGRMEETQYF.

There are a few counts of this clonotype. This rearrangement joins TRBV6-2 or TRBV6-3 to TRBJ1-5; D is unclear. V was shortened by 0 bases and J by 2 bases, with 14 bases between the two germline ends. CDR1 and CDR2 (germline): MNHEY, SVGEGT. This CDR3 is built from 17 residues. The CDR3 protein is CASSYSGWGMGNQPQHF. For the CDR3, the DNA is TGTGCCAGCAGTTACTCGGGGTGGGGTATGGGCAATCAGCCCCAGCATTTT.

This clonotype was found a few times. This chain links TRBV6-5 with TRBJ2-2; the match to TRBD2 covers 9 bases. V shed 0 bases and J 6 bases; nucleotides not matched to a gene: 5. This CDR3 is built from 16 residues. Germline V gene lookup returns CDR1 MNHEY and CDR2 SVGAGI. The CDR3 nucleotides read TGTGCCAGCAGTTACTCCGGGACTAGCTACGCCGGGGAGCTGTTTTTT. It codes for CASSYSGTSYAGELFF.

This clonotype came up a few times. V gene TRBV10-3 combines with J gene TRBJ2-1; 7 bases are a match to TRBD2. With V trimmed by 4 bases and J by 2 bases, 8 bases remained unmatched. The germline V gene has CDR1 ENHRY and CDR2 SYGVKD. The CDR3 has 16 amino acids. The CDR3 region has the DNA TGTGCCATCAGTGGGGAGACAGCGGGAACCTACAATGAGCAGTTCTTC. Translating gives CAISGETAGTYNEQFF.